What follows are 20 T cell receptor beta chains derived from one specimen sequenced in a study of blood T cell repertoires in COVID-19. The method was immunoSEQ multiplex PCR; TCRdb's version includes in-frame clones alone and lacks a portion of them. The sample records around 95,000 clones, 90% to 95% being singletons. The sample comprised peripheral blood. All receptors derive from a man aged 50-60 years with active COVID-19.

The chain joins TRBV7-9 to TRBJ2-7; possible D gene TRBD1, 5 bases. V was cut by 3 bases and J by 1 base, with 7 bases left in between. Germline V gene sequence: CDR1 SEHNR, CDR2 FQNEAQ (reference sequence). The CDR3 sequence is 13 residues long. The CDR3 DNA sequence: TGTGCCAGCAGCTTGGCAGGGTCCTACGAGCAGTACGTC. Translation gives CASSLAGSYEQYV.

J is TRBJ1-3 and V is TRBV14; D gene ambiguous. Per the germline V gene, CDR1 is SGHDN and CDR2 is FVKESK. The ends were cut back, 1 base at V and 4 bases at J, with 11 bases in the middle. CDR3 length equals 15 residues. Here the CDR3 DNA reads TGTGCCAGCAGCCAAGTGCGAGGGAAGGGAAACACCATATATTTT. Translating it yields CASSQVRGKGNTIYF.

This chain connects TRBV5-6 to TRBJ2-2, with 14 bases identical to TRBD2. This CDR3 has 16 residues. Germline V gene lookup returns CDR1 SGHDT and CDR2 YYEEEE. V shed 0 bases, J shed 6 bases, and the junction held 1 base outside the gene matches. The CDR3 DNA reads TGTGCCAGCAGCTTGGTGACTAGCGGGAGGGCCGGGGAGCTGTTTTTT. Translated: CASSLVTSGRAGELFF.

The chain employs TRBV29-1 and TRBJ1-2; D ambiguous. Trimming took off 7 bases at V and 0 bases at J, with 15 bases between the two ends. The length of the CDR3 is 14 residues. Germline assignment: CDR1 SQVTM and CDR2 ANQGSEA. This chain's CDR3 is CSAILHQANYGYTF. The CDR3 DNA follows: TGCAGCGCCATACTCCATCAGGCTAACTATGGCTACACCTTC.

The chain uses TRBV24-1 and TRBJ2-1; 7 bases align to TRBD1. This CDR3 spans 15 amino acids. V trimming: 7 bases; J trimming: 6 bases; junction bases outside the gene matches: 11. Germline values: CDR1 KGHDR, CDR2 SFDVKD. CDR3 region: CATSPRGLSSNEQFF. The CDR3 bases are TGTGCCACCAGCCCGAGGGGGCTCTCGAGCAATGAGCAGTTCTTC.

V and J are TRBV6-1 and TRBJ1-3; D ambiguous. Per germline, CDR1 MNHNS and CDR2 SASEGT. V was cut by 6 bases and J by 0 bases, with 6 bases left in between. The CDR3 sequence is 13 residues long. CDR3 protein: CASSESSGNTIYF. In DNA form, the CDR3 reads TGTGCCAGCAGCGAGAGCTCTGGAAACACCATATATTTT.

The CDR3 region has the DNA TGTGCCATCAGTGAGTTGAGCCGATCCCAGTTCTTC. It translates to CAISELSRSQFF. The rearrangement uses TRBV10-3 and TRBJ2-1; unclear D gene. In germline, CDR1 is ENHRY, CDR2 SYGVKD. V gave up 1 base and J gave up 13 bases, with 11 bases separating them. This CDR3 is built from 12 residues.

V and J are TRBV14 and TRBJ2-1; D gene unclear. The V end lost 1 base, the J end lost 0 bases, and 10 bases lay between the germline ends. The CDR3 runs to 16 residues. Germline CDR1 is SGHDN and CDR2 is FVKESK. CDR3 DNA sequence: TGTGCCAGCAGCCAAGGCGGCCGTAGCTCCTACAATGAGCAGTTCTTC. This translates into CASSQGGRSSYNEQFF.

This chain joins TRBV19 and TRBJ2-2; 7 bases match TRBD2. The CDR3 runs 16 residues. The J segment lost 3 bases and the V segment lost 0 bases, leaving 4 bases of the junction unmatched. CDR1 and CDR2 (germline): LNHDA, SQIVND (reference sequence). The CDR3 DNA reads TGTGCCAGTAGTATAGAGGGACTACCGTACACCGGGGAGCTGTTTTTT. As protein: CASSIEGLPYTGELFF.

The rearrangement links TRBV2 to TRBJ1-4; D call uncertain. CDR1 SNHLY and CDR2 FYNNEI come from the germline V gene. Between the trimmed V and J ends, which lost 10 bases and 8 bases, there was a span of 17 bases. The CDR3 length is 13 residues. In nucleotides, the CDR3 is TGTGCCAAGAGACGACCACCGGGGGAAAAACTGTTTTTT. It is translated as CAKRRPPGEKLFF.

This sequence joins TRBV5-1 and TRBJ2-7, with D possibly TRBD2 on 5 matching bases. The V end was cut by 2 bases, the J end by 4 bases, with 10 bases between. The CDR3 consists of 13 residues. Looked up from germline, CDR1 is SGHRS and CDR2 is YFSETQ. Written as DNA, the CDR3 is TGCGCCAGCAGCTTTGAGGGAAAATACGAGCAGTACTTC. It encodes CASSFEGKYEQYF.

The V and J genes are TRBV3-1 (or the pseudogene TRBV3-2) and TRBJ1-2; 8 positions match TRBD1. V shed 4 bases, J shed 2 bases, and the junction held 9 bases outside the gene matches. The length of the CDR3 is 16 residues. Germline V lookup: CDR1 LGHDT, CDR2 YNNKEL (reference sequence). CDR3 loop: CASSRRQGLKNYGYTF. The CDR3 DNA sequence: TGTGCCAGCAGCCGAAGACAGGGGCTGAAGAACTATGGCTACACCTTC.

The V gene is TRBV5-6, the J gene TRBJ2-7; D not certain. The CDR3 has 11 residues. Trimming pared 4 bases from V and 7 bases from J, leaving 9 bases between. Looked up from germline, CDR1 is SGHDT and CDR2 is YYEEEE. CDR3 bases: TGTGCCAGCAGCCACGCTCGGGAGCAGTACGTC. The encoded protein is CASSHAREQYV.

This sequence joins TRBV5-1 and TRBJ2-1; 13 nucleotides agree with TRBD2. Germline trimming cut 7 bases from V and 7 bases from J; bases unmatched to any gene: 11. The CDR3 runs 16 residues. Germline CDR1 reads SGHRS; CDR2 reads YFSETQ. CDR3 residues: CASGDDRLAGGNEQFF. Written as DNA, the CDR3 is TGCGCCAGCGGTGATGATCGACTAGCGGGGGGAAATGAGCAGTTCTTC. The entire variable domain, with the rest obtained from reference TRBV5-1 and TRBJ2-1, is as follows: KAGVTQTPRYLIKTRGQQVTLSCSPISGHRSVSWYQQTPGQGLQFLFEYFSETQRNKGNFPGRFSGRQFSNSRSEMNVSTLELGDSALYLCASGDDRLAGGNEQFFGPGTRLTVL.

This clone appeared a single time. The chain employs TRBV5-4 and TRBJ2-4; 8 nucleotides match TRBD1. The length of the CDR3 is 17 residues. CDR1 is SGHNT, CDR2 YYREEE, per germline (reference sequence). V trimming: 0 bases; J trimming: 2 bases; junction bases outside the gene matches: 7. The CDR3 bases are TGTGCCAGCAGCTTGGCGCAGGGGGCGACTACCAAAAACATTCAGTACTTC. It translates to CASSLAQGATTKNIQYF.

The V and J genes are TRBV15 and TRBJ2-1, with D tentatively TRBD2 (6 bases). The germline V gene has CDR1 LNHNV and CDR2 YYDKDF (reference sequence). Deletions cut 8 bases from V and 6 bases from J, with 17 bases between. This CDR3 contains 14 residues. DNA of the CDR3: TGTGCCACCGAGGGTTGGGGGGTCGGCAATGAGCAGTTCTTC. Protein sequence: CATEGWGVGNEQFF.

The chain uses TRBV13 and TRBJ2-7, with a possible D match to TRBD1 (5 bases). Deletions cut 5 bases from V and 4 bases from J, with 9 bases between. Germline V CDR1 and CDR2: PRHDT, FYEKMQ (reference sequence). The CDR3 length is 12 residues. Here the CDR3 DNA reads TGTGCCAGCAGCCCCCACAGGTACGAGCAGTACTTC. Protein: CASSPHRYEQYF.

This chain joins TRBV27 and TRBJ2-6, with D unresolved. CDR1 is MNHEY, CDR2 SMNVEV, per germline (reference sequence). The CDR3 totals 15 residues. V lost 6 bases and J lost 0, with 9 bases in between. Here the CDR3 DNA reads TGTGCCAGCAGCCTCCAGTACTCTGGGGCCAACGTCCTGACTTTC. Residues: CASSLQYSGANVLTF.

The gene calls are TRBV11-3 and TRBJ2-1; 9 nucleotides line up with TRBD2. After removal of 1 base from V and 0 bases from J, the junction contained 1 base not matched to a gene. Germline values: CDR1 SGHNT, CDR2 YENEEA. This CDR3 is built from 16 residues. Written as DNA, the CDR3 is TGTGCCAGCAGCTTAGGCGGGGGGGACTCCTACAATGAGCAGTTCTTC. This gives the protein CASSLGGGDSYNEQFF.

V usage is TRBV18 and J usage is TRBJ1-5; the D gene is possibly TRBD1 (5 bases). CDR3 length equals 13 residues. V was shortened by 2 bases and J by 9 bases, with 11 bases between the two germline ends. Germline-derived CDR1 and CDR2 are KGHSH and LQKENI. CDR3 residues: CASSPSTQGPQHF. The CDR3 region has the DNA TGTGCCAGCTCACCATCCACCCAGGGGCCCCAGCATTTT.